This TCR beta chain stems from a study of early T cells in non-severe SARS-CoV-2 infection. This CDR3 comprises 15 residues. Germline V lookup: CDR1 SGHKS, CDR2 YYEKEE (reference sequence). About this clonotype: It may be a read error: a sequence one base away is much more abundant.

TCRdb itself ran the 5' RACE reads through MiXCR, one entry per CDR3 protein. The data contain 90,000 to 130,000 distinct CDR3 sequences, 9% to 14% of them singletons. The chain joins TRBV5-5 to TRBJ2-6, with a possible D match to TRBD2 (6 bases). The sample comprised whole blood. This receptor was taken from an adult who was a healthcare worker with PCR-confirmed SARS-CoV-2 infection or an uninfected control (not recorded which). The CDR3 loop is CASSLQGTGANDLTF. CDR3 coding DNA: TGTGCCAGCAGCTTGCAAGGGACTGGGGCCAACGACCTGACTTTC.